This T cell receptor beta chain was sequenced during a study of early T cells in non-severe SARS-CoV-2 infection. This clonotype was picked up a small number of times. The ends were cut back, 8 bases at V and 11 bases at J, with 16 bases in the middle. The CDR3 extends over 12 amino acids. The germline V gene has CDR1 MDHEN and CDR2 SYDVKM. Unique molecular identifiers were affixed to single, distinct cDNA molecules. TCRdb reanalysed the 5' RACE reads using MiXCR and keeps one entry per CDR3 protein. This sample has about 77,000 distinct CDR3 sequences, with roughly 5.3% found just once. The chain is built from TRBV28 and TRBJ1-3; possible D gene TRBD1, 5 bases. This receptor was identified in an adult who was a healthcare worker with PCR-confirmed SARS-CoV-2 infection or an uninfected control (not recorded which). Specimen: whole blood, collected at baseline. The CDR3 DNA reads TGTGCCAGCGCCCTGCGGGGGACCTCCATATATTTT. It yields the protein CASALRGTSIYF.